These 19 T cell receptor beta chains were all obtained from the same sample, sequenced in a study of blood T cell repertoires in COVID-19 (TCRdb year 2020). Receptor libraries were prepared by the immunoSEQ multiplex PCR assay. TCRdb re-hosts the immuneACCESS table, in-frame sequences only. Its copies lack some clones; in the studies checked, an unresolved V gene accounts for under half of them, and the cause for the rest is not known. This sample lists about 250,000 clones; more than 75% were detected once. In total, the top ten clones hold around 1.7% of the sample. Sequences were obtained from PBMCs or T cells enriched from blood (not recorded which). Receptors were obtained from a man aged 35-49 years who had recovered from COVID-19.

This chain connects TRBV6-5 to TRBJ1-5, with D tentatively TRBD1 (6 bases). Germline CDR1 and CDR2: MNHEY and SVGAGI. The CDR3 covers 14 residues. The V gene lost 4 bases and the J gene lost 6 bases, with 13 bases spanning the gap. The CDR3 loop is CASSWEQGFQPQHF. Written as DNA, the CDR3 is TGTGCCAGCAGTTGGGAACAGGGTTTTCAGCCCCAGCATTTT.

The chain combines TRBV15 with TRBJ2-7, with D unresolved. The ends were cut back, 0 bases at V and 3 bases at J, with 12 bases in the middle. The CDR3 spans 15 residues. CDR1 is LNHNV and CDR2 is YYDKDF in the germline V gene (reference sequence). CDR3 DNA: TGTGCCACCAGCAGAGATAGGAGTTCGGGCTACGAGCAGTACTTC. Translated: CATSRDRSSGYEQYF.

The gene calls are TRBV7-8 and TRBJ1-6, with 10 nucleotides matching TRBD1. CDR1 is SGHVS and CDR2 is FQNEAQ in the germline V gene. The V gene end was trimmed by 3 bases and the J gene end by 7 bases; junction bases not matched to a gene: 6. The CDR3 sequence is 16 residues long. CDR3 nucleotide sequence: TGTGCCAGCAGCTTTCAGACAGGGGGCTGGAATTCACCCCTCCACTTT. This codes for CASSFQTGGWNSPLHF.

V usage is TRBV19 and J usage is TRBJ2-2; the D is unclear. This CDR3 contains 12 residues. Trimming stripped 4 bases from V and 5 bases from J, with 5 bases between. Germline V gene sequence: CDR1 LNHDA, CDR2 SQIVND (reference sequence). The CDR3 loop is CASSTPTGELFF. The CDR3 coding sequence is TGTGCCAGTAGTACCCCTACCGGGGAGCTGTTTTTT.

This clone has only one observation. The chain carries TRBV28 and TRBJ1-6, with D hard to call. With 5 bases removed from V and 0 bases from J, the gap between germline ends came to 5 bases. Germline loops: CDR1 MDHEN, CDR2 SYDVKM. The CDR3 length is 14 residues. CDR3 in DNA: TGTGCCAGCAGTGGGAGCTCCTATAATTCACCCCTCCACTTT. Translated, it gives CASSGSSYNSPLHF.

The CDR3 sequence is CASSLSPTGRPLNTGELFF. In DNA, the CDR3 is TGTGCCAGCAGCTTATCTCCGACAGGGAGGCCTCTAAACACCGGGGAGCTGTTTTTT. The rearrangement joins TRBV7-8 to TRBJ2-2; a weak D match, TRBD1 (7 bases). V was trimmed by 2 bases and J by 2 bases, leaving 21 bases between them. The CDR3 consists of 19 residues. CDR1 and CDR2 (germline): SGHVS, FQNEAQ.

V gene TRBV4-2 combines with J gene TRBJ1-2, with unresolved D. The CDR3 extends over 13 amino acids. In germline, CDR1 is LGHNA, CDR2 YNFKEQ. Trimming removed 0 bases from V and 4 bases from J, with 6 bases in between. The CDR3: CASSQDAVYGYTF. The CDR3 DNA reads TGTGCCAGCAGCCAAGATGCAGTCTATGGCTACACCTTC.

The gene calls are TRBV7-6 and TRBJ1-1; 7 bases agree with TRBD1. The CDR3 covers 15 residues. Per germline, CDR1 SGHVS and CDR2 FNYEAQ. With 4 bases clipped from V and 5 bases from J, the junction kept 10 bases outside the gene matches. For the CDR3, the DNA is TGTGCCAGCAGCTCCGTACAGGGGTCAAAAACTGAAGCTTTCTTT. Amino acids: CASSSVQGSKTEAFF.

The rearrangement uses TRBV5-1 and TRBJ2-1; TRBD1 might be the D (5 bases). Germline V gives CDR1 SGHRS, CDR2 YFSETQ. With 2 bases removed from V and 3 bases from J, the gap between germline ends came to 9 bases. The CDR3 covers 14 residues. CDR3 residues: CASSLGRVYNEQFF. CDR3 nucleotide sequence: TGCGCCAGCAGCTTAGGCAGGGTCTACAATGAGCAGTTCTTC.

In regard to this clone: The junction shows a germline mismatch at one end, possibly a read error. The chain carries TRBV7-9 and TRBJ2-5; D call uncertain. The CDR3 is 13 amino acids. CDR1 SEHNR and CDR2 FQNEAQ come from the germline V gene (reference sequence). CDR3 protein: CASSLPQQEAQYF. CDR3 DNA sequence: TGTGCCAGCAGCTTACCACAACAAGAGGCCCAGTACTTC.

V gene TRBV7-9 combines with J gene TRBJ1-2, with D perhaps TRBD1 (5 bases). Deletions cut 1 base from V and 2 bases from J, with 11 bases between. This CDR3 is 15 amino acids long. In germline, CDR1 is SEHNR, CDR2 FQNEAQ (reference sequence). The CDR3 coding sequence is TGTGCCAGCAGCTTAGATGGGGCAGGGAACTATGGCTACACCTTC. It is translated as CASSLDGAGNYGYTF.

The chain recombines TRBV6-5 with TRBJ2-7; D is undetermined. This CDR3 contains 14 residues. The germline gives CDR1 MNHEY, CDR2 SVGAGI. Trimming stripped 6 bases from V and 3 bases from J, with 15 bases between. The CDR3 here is CASRTRESVYEQYF. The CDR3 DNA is TGTGCCAGCAGAACTCGCGAAAGTGTCTACGAGCAGTACTTC.

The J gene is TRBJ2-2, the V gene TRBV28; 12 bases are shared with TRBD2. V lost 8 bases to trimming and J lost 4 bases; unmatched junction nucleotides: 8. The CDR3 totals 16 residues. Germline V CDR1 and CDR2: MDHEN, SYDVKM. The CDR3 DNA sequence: TGTGCCAGCCATCTAGCGGGAGGGCTAGGCACCGGGGAGCTGTTTTTT. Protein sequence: CASHLAGGLGTGELFF.

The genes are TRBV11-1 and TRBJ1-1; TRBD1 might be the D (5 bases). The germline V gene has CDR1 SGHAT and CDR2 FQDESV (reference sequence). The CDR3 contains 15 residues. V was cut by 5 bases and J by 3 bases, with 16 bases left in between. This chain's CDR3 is CASSPYWGGDTEAFF. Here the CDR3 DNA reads TGTGCCAGCAGCCCCTATTGGGGGGGGGACACTGAAGCTTTCTTT. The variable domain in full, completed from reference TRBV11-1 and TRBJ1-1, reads EAEVAQSPRYKITEKSQAVAFWCDPISGHATLYWYRQILGQGPELLVQFQDESVVDDSQLPKDRFSAERLKGVDSTLKIQPAELGDSAMYLCASSPYWGGDTEAFFGQGTRLTVV.

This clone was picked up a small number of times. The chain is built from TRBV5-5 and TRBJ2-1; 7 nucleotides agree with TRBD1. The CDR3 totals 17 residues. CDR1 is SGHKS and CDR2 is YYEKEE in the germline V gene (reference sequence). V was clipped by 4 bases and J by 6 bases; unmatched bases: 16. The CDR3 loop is CASSTRTGPPMGNEQFF. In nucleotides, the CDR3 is TGTGCCAGCAGCACAAGGACAGGCCCACCTATGGGCAATGAGCAGTTCTTC.

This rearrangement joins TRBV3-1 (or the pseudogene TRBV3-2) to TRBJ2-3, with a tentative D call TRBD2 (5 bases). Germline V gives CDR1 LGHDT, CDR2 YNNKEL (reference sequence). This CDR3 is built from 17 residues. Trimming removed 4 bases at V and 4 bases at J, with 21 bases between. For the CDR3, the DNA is TGTGCCAGCAGCCGCTCAGCGGCCACCGGAGGTGCAGATACGCAGTATTTT. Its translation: CASSRSAATGGADTQYF.

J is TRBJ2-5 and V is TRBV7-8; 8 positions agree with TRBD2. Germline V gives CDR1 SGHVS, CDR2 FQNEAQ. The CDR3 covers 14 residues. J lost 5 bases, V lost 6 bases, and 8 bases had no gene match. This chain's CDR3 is CASRRSGAMETQYF. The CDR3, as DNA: TGTGCCAGCAGACGTAGCGGGGCGATGGAGACCCAGTACTTC.

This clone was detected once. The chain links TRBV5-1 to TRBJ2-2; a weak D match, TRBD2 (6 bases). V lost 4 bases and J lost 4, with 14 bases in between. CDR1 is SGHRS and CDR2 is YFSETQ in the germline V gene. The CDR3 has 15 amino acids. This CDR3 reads CASSRGTPGTGELFF. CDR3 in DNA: TGCGCCAGCAGCCGCGGGACTCCAGGCACCGGGGAGCTGTTTTTT.

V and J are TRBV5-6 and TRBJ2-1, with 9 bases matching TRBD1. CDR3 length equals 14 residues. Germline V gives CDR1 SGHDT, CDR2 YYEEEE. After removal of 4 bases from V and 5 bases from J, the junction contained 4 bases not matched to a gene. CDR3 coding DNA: TGTGCCAGCAGCCGAACAGGGGGCCACAATGAGCAGTTCTTC. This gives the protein CASSRTGGHNEQFF.